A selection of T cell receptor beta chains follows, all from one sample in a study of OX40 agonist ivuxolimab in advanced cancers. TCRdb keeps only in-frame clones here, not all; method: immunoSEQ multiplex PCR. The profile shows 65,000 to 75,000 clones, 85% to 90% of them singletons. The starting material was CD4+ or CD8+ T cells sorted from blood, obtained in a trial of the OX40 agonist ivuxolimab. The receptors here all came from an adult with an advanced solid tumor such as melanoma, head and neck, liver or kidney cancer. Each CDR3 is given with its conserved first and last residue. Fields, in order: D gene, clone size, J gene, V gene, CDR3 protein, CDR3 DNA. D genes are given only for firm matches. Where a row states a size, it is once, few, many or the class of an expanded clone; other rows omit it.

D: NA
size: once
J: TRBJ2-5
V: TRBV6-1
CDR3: CASSEYTRAKTQYF
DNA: TGTGCCAGCAGTGAATATACCAGGGCGAAGACCCAGTACTTC

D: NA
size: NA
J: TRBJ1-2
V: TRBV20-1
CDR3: CIGPWNYGYTF
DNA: TGCATCGGCCCCTGGAACTATGGCTACACCTTC

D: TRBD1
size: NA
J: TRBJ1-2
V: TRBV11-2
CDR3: CASSLDRANYGYTF
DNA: TGTGCCAGCAGCTTGGACAGGGCTAACTATGGCTACACCTTC

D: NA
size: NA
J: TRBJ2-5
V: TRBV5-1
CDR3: CASSFPQETQYF
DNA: TGCGCCAGCAGCTTTCCCCAAGAGACCCAGTACTTC

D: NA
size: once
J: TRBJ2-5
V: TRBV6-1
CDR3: CASSTTGTAETQYF
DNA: TGTGCCAGCAGTACCACCGGGACTGCGGAGACCCAGTACTTC

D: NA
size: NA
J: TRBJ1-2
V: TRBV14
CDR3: CASSLSPGVNGYTF
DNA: TGTGCCAGCAGCCTCTCCCCAGGGGTGAATGGCTACACCTTC

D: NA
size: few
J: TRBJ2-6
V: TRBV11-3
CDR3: CASSPRGSGANVLTF
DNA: TGTGCCAGCAGCCCCAGGGGTTCTGGGGCCAACGTCCTGACTTTC

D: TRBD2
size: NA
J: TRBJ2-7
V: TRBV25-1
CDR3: CASSGSSGPPGEQYF
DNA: TGTGCCAGCAGTGGTTCTAGCGGGCCCCCTGGGGAGCAGTACTTC

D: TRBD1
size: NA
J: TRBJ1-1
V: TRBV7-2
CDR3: CASSLSGGAGTEAFF
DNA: TGTGCCAGCAGCTTATCAGGGGGCGCTGGGACTGAAGCTTTCTTT

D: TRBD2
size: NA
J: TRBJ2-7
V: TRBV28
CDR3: CASSLGTSGRAYEQYF
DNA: TGTGCCAGCAGCTTAGGGACTAGCGGGAGGGCCTACGAGCAGTACTTC

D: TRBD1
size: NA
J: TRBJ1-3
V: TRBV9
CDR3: CASSPSDRETGNTIYF
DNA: TGTGCCAGCAGCCCCTCGGACAGGGAGACCGGAAACACCATATATTTT

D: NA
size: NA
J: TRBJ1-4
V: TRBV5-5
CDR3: CASSVKNEKLFF
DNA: TGTGCCAGCAGCGTAAAAAATGAAAAACTGTTTTTT

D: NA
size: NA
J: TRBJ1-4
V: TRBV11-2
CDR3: CASSGGTNEKLFF
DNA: TGTGCCAGCAGCGGCGGAACTAATGAAAAACTGTTTTTT

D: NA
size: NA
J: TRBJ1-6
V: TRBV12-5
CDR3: CASGFEAGSSYNSPLHF
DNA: TGTGCTAGTGGTTTCGAGGCAGGGAGCTCCTATAATTCACCCCTCCACTTT

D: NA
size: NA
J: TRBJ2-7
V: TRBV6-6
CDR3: CASSATRDIYEQYF
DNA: TGTGCCAGCAGTGCAACCCGGGACATCTACGAGCAGTACTTC

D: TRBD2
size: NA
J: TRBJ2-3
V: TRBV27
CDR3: CASSFLASGGSDTQYF
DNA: TGTGCCAGCAGTTTTTTGGCTAGCGGGGGCTCAGATACGCAGTATTTT

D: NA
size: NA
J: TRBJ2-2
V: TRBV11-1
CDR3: CASRWTVNTGELFF
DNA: TGTGCCAGCAGATGGACGGTGAACACCGGGGAGCTGTTTTTT

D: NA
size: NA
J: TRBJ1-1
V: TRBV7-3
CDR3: CASSLSSGSTEAFF
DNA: TGTGCCAGCAGCTTAAGCTCAGGGTCGACTGAAGCTTTCTTT

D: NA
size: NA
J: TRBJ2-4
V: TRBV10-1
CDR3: CASSDPGDPLNIQYF
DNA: TGCGCCAGCAGTGACCCGGGTGACCCCTTAAACATTCAGTACTTC

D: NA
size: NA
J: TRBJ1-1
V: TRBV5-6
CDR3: CASDLAGLPTEAFF
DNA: TGTGCCAGCGACTTGGCGGGACTCCCCACTGAAGCTTTCTTT

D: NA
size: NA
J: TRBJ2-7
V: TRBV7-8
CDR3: CASSLFQGPSYEQYF
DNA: TGTGCCAGCAGCTTATTCCAGGGGCCTTCCTACGAGCAGTACTTC

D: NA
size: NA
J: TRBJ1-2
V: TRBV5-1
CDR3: CASSSDRTNYGYTF
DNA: TGCGCCAGCAGCTCGGACAGAACCAACTATGGCTACACCTTC

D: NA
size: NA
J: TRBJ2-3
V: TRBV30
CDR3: CAWSRGSTTDTQYF
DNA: TGTGCCTGGAGTAGGGGGAGTACCACAGATACGCAGTATTTT

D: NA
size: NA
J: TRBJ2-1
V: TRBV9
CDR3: CASSVGDSGSYSYNEQFF
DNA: TGTGCCAGCAGCGTAGGGGATAGCGGATCCTACTCCTACAATGAGCAGTTCTTC

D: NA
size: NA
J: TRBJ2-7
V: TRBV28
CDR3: CASRPPGWGTLQASEQYF
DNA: TGTGCCAGCAGACCCCCCGGCTGGGGGACACTACAAGCCTCCGAGCAGTACTTC

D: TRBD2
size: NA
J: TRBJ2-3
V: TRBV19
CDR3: CATMIAGGTDTQYF
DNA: TGTGCCACAATGATAGCGGGAGGCACAGATACGCAGTATTTT

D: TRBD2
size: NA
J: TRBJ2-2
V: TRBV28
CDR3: CASSFGSGTGELFF
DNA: TGTGCCAGCAGTTTCGGTAGCGGGACCGGGGAGCTGTTTTTT

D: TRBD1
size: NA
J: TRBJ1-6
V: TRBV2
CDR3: CAIGTGPNSPLHF
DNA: TGTGCCATTGGGACAGGCCCGAATTCACCCCTCCACTTT

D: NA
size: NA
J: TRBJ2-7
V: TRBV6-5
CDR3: CASSYPYSEGYEQYF
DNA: TGTGCCAGCAGTTACCCCTATAGTGAGGGCTACGAGCAGTACTTC

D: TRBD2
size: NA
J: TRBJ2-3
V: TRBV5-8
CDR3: CASSLAGVSGITDTQYF
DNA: TGTGCCAGCAGCTTGGCTGGTGTTAGCGGGATCACAGATACGCAGTATTTT

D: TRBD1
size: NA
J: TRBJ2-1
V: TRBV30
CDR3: CAWNFGTGASEQFF
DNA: TGTGCCTGGAATTTTGGCACAGGGGCTAGCGAGCAGTTCTTC

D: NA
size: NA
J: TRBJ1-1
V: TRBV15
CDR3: CATSRDTGNTEAFF
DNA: TGTGCCACCAGCAGAGACACAGGGAACACTGAAGCTTTCTTT

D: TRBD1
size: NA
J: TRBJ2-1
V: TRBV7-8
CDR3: CASSLPDRYNEQFF
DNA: TGTGCCAGCAGCTTACCGGACAGGTACAATGAGCAGTTCTTC

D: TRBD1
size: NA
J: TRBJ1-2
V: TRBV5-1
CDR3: CASSLSTGQGEGYTF
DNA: TGCGCCAGCAGCCTTAGCACGGGACAGGGAGAGGGCTACACCTTC

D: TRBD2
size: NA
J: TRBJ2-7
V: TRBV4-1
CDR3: CASSQAQTSGHKYF
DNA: TGCGCCAGCAGCCAAGCCCAGACTAGCGGCCACAAGTACTTC

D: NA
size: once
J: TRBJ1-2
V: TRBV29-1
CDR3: CSAPRGGQSGNYGYTF
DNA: TGCAGCGCTCCCCGGGGAGGGCAAAGCGGAAACTATGGCTACACCTTC

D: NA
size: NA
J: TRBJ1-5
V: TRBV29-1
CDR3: CSVADSNQPQHF
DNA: TGCAGCGTCGCAGATAGCAATCAGCCCCAGCATTTT

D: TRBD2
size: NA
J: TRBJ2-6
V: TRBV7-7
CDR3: CASSPLAGYGANVLTF
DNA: TGTGCCAGCAGCCCGCTAGCGGGGTACGGGGCCAACGTCCTGACTTTC

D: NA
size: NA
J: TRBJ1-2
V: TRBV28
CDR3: CASRSPGRLSYGYTF
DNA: TGTGCCAGCAGGTCCCCGGGACGTCTATCTTATGGCTACACCTTC

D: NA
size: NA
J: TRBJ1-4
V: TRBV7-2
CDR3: CASRPPGAGELFF
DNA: TGTGCCAGCCGCCCCCCAGGCGCAGGAGAACTGTTTTTT